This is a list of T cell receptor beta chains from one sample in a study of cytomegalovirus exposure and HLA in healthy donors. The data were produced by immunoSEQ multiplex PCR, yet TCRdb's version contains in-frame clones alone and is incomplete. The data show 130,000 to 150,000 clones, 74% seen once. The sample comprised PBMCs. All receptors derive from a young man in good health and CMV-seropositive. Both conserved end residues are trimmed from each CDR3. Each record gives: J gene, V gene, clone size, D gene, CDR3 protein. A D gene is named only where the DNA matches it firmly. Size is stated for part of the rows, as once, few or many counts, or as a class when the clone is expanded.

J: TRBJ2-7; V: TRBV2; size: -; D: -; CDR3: ASRWDIDYEQY
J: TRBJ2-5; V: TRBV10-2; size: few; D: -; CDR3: ASSDRAQETQY
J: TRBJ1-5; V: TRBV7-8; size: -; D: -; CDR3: ASSLSGGQPQH
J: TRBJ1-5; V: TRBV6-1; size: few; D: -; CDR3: ASMRGNQPQH
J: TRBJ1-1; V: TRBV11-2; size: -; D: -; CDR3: ASSLRGRAEAF
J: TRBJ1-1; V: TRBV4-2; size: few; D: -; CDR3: ASSQDKRDTEAF
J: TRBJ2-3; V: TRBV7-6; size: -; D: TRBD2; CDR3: ASSLRFRSGGAADTQY
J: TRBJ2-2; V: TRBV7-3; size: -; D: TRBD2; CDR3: ASSPLVTSGNTGELF
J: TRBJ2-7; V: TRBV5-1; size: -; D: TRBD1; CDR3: ASSLTGTGPYEQY
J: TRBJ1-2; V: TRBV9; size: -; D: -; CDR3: ASSVQEANYGYT
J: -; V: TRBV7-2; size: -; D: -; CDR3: ASSLVRQGGSYEQY
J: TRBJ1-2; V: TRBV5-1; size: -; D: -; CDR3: ASSLRVNYGYT
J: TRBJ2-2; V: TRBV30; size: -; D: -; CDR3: AWSQTAGELF
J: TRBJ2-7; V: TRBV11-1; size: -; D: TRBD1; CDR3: ASSSGQDLQRY
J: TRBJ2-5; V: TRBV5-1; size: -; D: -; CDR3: ASSLGPTEETQY
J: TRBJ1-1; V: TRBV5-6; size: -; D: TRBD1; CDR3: ASSLPGGDRGEAF
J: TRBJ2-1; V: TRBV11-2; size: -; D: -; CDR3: ASGGNSYNEQF
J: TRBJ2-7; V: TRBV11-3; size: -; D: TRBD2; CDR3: ASSPGLAGISYEQY
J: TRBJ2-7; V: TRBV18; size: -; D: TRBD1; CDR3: ASSQGQGGSYEQY
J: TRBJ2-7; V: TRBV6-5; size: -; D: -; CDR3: ASSFPDRAYEQY
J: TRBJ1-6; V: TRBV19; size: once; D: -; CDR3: ASVLGTPGNSPLH
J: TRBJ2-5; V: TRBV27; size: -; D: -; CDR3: ASSSYRSQETQY
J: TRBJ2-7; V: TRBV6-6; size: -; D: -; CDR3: ASSSGRAYEQY
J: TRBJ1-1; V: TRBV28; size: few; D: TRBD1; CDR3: ASSFMTGTEAF
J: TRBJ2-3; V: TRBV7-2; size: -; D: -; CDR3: ASSLGSRQTDTQY
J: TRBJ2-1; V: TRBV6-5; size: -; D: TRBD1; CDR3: ASSPGTGFDEQF
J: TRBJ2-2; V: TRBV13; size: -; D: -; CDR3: ASSLYHTGELF
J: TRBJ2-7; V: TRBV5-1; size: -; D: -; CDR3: ASSLEVTPEKQY
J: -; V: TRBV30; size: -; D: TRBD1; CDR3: AWKYRDRSSYEQY
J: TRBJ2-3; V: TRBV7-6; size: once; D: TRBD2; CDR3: ASSPRPAGGKSTDTQY
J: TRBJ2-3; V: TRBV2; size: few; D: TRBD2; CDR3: ASRSSGGADTQY
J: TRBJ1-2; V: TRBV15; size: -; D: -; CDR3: ATRGGTIRNYGYT
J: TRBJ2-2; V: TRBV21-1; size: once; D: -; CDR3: ASWREFSGIARNTGELF
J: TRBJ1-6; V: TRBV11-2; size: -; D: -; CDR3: ASSSLEARLNSPLH
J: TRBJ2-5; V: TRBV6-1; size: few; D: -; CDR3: ASSGISQETQY
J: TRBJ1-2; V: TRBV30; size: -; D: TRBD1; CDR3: AWNPGQGYYGYT
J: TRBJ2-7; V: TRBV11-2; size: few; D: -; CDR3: ASSTDYEQY
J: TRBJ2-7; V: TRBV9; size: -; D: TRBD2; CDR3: ASSEFPSGRGEQY
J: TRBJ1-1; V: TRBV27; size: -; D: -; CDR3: ASSLSWRNTEAF
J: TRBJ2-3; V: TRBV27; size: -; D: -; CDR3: ASSPPTVHKDTQY
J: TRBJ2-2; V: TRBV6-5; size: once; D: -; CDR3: ASSRDGLNTGELF